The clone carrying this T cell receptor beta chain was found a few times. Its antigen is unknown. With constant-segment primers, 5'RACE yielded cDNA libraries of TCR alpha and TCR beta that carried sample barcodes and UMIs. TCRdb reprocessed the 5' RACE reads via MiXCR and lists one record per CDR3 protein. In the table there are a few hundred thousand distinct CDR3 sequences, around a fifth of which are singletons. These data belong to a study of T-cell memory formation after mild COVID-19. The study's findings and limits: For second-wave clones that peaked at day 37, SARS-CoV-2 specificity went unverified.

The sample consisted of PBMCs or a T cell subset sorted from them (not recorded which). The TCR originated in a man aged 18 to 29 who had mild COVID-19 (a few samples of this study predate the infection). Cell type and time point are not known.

The CDR3 DNA sequence: TGCAGTGCTCGCTCGCCCGACCACAATGAGCAGTTCTTC. Its protein product is CSARSPDHNEQFF. The rearrangement uses TRBV20-1 and TRBJ2-1, with D unresolved. The CDR3 contains 13 residues. With 5 bases removed from V and 5 bases from J, the gap between germline ends came to 13 bases. The germline gives CDR1 DFQATT, CDR2 SNEGSKA (reference sequence).